Each of the 10 T cell receptor beta chains below was sequenced from the same sample in a study of shared clonotypes between healthy human individuals. TCRdb's table, derived via immunoSEQ multiplex PCR, lists solely in-frame clones and lacks some. The table shows roughly 2.2 million clones, with 85% to 95% occurring only once. The sequencing input was naive CD4+ T cells from PBMCs. Described subset: CD45RA+ positively selected. These receptors were obtained from a man between 18 and 35 years old in good health. Some clones in this sample may be carry-over from other donors' samples.

The V call is TRBV29-1, the J call TRBJ1-3, with D perhaps TRBD1 (6 bases). Germline CDR1 reads SQVTM; CDR2 reads ANQGSEA. This CDR3 contains 14 residues. CDR3 sequence: CRCRGYYSGNTIYF. The CDR3 coding sequence is TGCAGGTGCAGGGGATATTACTCTGGAAACACCATATATTTT. Supplemented by reference TRBV29-1 and TRBJ1-3, the full variable domain reads SAVISQKPSRDICQRGTSLTIQCQVDSQVTMMFWYRQQPGQSLTLIATANQGSEATYESGFVIDKFPISRPNLTFSTLTVSNMSPEDSSIYLCRCRGYYSGNTIYFGEGSWLTVV.

This chain connects TRBV7-4 to TRBJ2-2; 14 bases align to TRBD2. Germline CDR1 reads SGHVT; CDR2 reads SQSDAQ. V was clipped by 5 bases and J by 5 bases; unmatched bases: 7. This CDR3 has 17 residues. The CDR3 coding sequence is TGTGCCAGCAGCGGGCAACGGACTAGCGGGAGGACCGGGGAGCTGTTTTTT. Protein sequence: CASSGQRTSGRTGELFF. Using reference TRBV7-4 and TRBJ2-2 for the parts outside the CDR3, the full variable domain is GAGVSQSPRYKVAKRGRDVALRCDSISGHVTLYWYRQTLGQGSEVLTYSQSDAQRDKSGRPSGRFSAERPERSVSTLKIQRTEQGDSAVYLCASSGQRTSGRTGELFFGEGSRLTVL.

The gene calls are TRBV9 and TRBJ2-1, with D tentatively TRBD1 (6 bases). Per germline, CDR1 SGDLS and CDR2 YYNGEE. The V end was cut by 0 bases, the J end by 0 bases, with 16 bases between. There are 18 residues in the CDR3. In DNA form, the CDR3 reads TGTGCCAGCAGCGTAGCTCCCCGGGACACAAGCTCCTACAATGAGCAGTTCTTC. Protein sequence: CASSVAPRDTSSYNEQFF.

The chain has TRBV7-2 and TRBJ1-2; TRBD1 matches 7 bases. V was clipped by 1 base and J by 2 bases; unmatched bases: 13. Germline V CDR1 and CDR2: SGHTA, FQGNSA. The length of the CDR3 is 18 residues. In DNA, the CDR3 is TGTGCCAGCAGCTTAGACACAGGGACAGAATGGAGAAACTATGGCTACACCTTC. As protein: CASSLDTGTEWRNYGYTF.

About this clone: Distinct nucleotide sequences in the sample also encode this CDR3. This rearrangement joins TRBV7-3 to TRBJ2-1; 8 positions agree with TRBD2. Germline CDR1 and CDR2: SGHTA and FQGTGA. The CDR3 consists of 15 residues. The V gene end was trimmed by 8 bases and the J gene end by 0 bases; junction bases not matched to a gene: 6. The CDR3 loop reads CASSFSGASYNEQFF. The DNA for the CDR3 is TGTGCCAGCTCCTTTAGCGGGGCCTCCTACAATGAGCAGTTCTTC.

The V and J genes are TRBV15 and TRBJ1-5, with 7 nucleotides matching TRBD1. Germline V CDR1 and CDR2: LNHNV, YYDKDF (reference sequence). This CDR3 comprises 14 residues. V was pared by 1 base and J by 13 bases, with 10 bases of the junction left unmatched. The chain's CDR3 is CATSRGDSPPPQHF. The CDR3 nucleotides are TGTGCCACCAGCAGAGGGGACAGTCCACCTCCGCAGCATTTT. Filled out from reference TRBV15 and TRBJ1-5, the complete variable domain reads DAMVIQNPRYQVTQFGKPVTLSCSQTLNHNVMYWYQQKSSQAPKLLFHYYDKDFNNEADTPDNFQSRRPNTSFCFLDIRSPGLGDTAMYLCATSRGDSPPPQHFGDGTRLSIL.

This clone was counted a single time. The sample carries other DNA sequences with the same CDR3. This chain joins TRBV28 and TRBJ1-5, with a weak D call TRBD1 (5 bases). The germline V gene has CDR1 MDHEN and CDR2 SYDVKM. V was pared by 5 bases and J by 6 bases, with 17 bases between. The length of the CDR3 is 15 residues. CDR3 DNA: TGTGCCAGCAGTCTGTCTACGGGGGGTAGTCAGCCCCAGCATTTT. It encodes CASSLSTGGSQPQHF.

As to this clone: The sample has other DNA sequences that encode this CDR3 too. The chain has TRBV27 and TRBJ1-3, with D perhaps matching TRBD1 (6 bases). This CDR3 is 14 amino acids long. V lost 5 bases, J lost 2 bases, and 10 bases lay in between. CDR1 and CDR2 (germline): MNHEY, SMNVEV (reference sequence). CDR3 protein: CASSLQGAGNTIYF. DNA for the CDR3: TGTGCCAGCAGTCTACAGGGTGCTGGAAACACCATATATTTT.

The chain couples TRBV27 to TRBJ2-1; 8 bases fit TRBD1. The CDR3 totals 15 residues. The trim removed 2 bases at V and 7 bases at J, leaving 7 bases unmatched. Germline values: CDR1 MNHEY, CDR2 SMNVEV (reference sequence). The CDR3 is CASSLQGALFNEQFF. CDR3 DNA: TGTGCCAGCAGTTTACAGGGGGCCCTGTTTAATGAGCAGTTCTTC.

The V and J genes are TRBV19 and TRBJ2-2, with 13 bases aligning to TRBD2. V gave up 4 bases and J gave up 5 bases; unmatched junction bases: 10. This CDR3 contains 18 residues. CDR1 LNHDA and CDR2 SQIVND come from the germline V gene (reference sequence). In nucleotides, the CDR3 is TGTGCCAGTAGTACACCCGGACTAGCGGGAGTTCGAACCGGGGAGCTGTTTTTT. Translated, it gives CASSTPGLAGVRTGELFF.